These 16 T cell receptor beta chains share one sample of origin, sequenced in a study of T cell responses to AZD1222 COVID-19 vaccine. Some clones are missing from TCRdb's copy, which holds only in-frame ones; the method was immunoSEQ multiplex PCR. Of more than 85,000 clones in the sample, around 90% are singletons; the top ten hold 16%. This sample comprised peripheral blood, obtained on day 0 of AZD1222 vaccination. All receptors come from an adult in good health.

This clone appeared a few times. This chain connects TRBV11-3 to TRBJ2-1, with 7 bases identical to TRBD2. The germline V gene encodes CDR1 SGHNT and CDR2 YENEEA. Trimming took 6 bases from V and 3 from J; bases not matched to a gene: 2. CDR3 length: 13 amino acids. The CDR3 sequence is CASSQRGYNEQFF. The CDR3 DNA reads TGTGCCAGCAGTCAGCGGGGCTACAATGAGCAGTTCTTC.

The chain recombines TRBV4-1 with TRBJ1-5; 7 bases are a match to TRBD1. V was clipped by 5 bases and J by 7 bases; unmatched bases: 8. The CDR3 is 14 residues long. CDR1 and CDR2 from the germline V gene are MGHRA and YSYEKL. The DNA of the CDR3 is TGCGCCAGCAGCGGAGGGGGCGCCGGGCAGCCCCAGCATTTT. Translating gives CASSGGGAGQPQHF.

The chain carries TRBV24-1 and TRBJ1-5, with a tentative D call TRBD1 (5 bases). The CDR3 consists of 14 residues. CDR1 is KGHDR, CDR2 SFDVKD, per germline. Between the trimmed V and J ends, which lost 2 bases and 9 bases, there was a span of 13 bases. CDR3 in DNA: TGTGCCACCAGTGATTCGGGACGACTAGGGCCCCAGCATTTT. It specifies CATSDSGRLGPQHF.

V gene TRBV12-5 combines with J gene TRBJ1-5, with no clear D. The CDR3 covers 17 residues. V was pared by 9 bases and J by 2 bases, with 23 bases between. The germline gives CDR1 LGHNT, CDR2 FRNRAP. The CDR3 loop is CASTVGVGGFGNQPQHF. CDR3 bases: TGTGCTAGCACGGTTGGGGTAGGTGGCTTTGGCAATCAGCCCCAGCATTTT. The entire variable domain, with the rest obtained from reference TRBV12-5 and TRBJ1-5, is as follows: DARVTQTPRHKVTEMGQEVTMRCQPILGHNTVFWYRQTMMQGLELLAYFRNRAPLDDSGMPKDRFSAEMPDATLATLKIQPSEPRDSAVYFCASTVGVGGFGNQPQHFGDGTRLSIL.

The chain links TRBV3-1 (or the pseudogene TRBV3-2) to TRBJ2-1, with 10 bases lining up with TRBD2. The length of the CDR3 is 19 residues. CDR1 is LGHDT and CDR2 is YNNKEL in the germline V gene (reference sequence). V was clipped by 1 base and J by 4 bases; unmatched bases: 13. CDR3: CASSQGMASGRMLYNEQFF. The CDR3 DNA is TGTGCCAGCAGCCAAGGAATGGCTAGCGGGAGAATGCTTTACAATGAGCAGTTCTTC.

The rearrangement uses TRBV5-5 and TRBJ2-2; D is unclear. Germline CDR1 and CDR2: SGHKS and YYEKEE (reference sequence). Trimming took off 0 bases at V and 0 bases at J, with 6 bases between the two ends. The CDR3 is 15 amino acids. The CDR3 sequence is CASSLEQPNTGELFF. CDR3 bases: TGTGCCAGCAGCTTGGAACAGCCGAACACCGGGGAGCTGTTTTTT.

V and J are TRBV27 and TRBJ2-1, with TRBD1 matching 9 bases. This CDR3 comprises 15 residues. Germline V lookup: CDR1 MNHEY, CDR2 SMNVEV (reference sequence). J was trimmed by 2 bases and V by 6 bases; bases with no gene match: 5. The CDR3 sequence is CASRGDRAAYNEQFF. CDR3 nucleotide sequence: TGTGCCAGCAGGGGGGACAGGGCGGCCTACAATGAGCAGTTCTTC.

V gene TRBV3-1 (or the pseudogene TRBV3-2) combines with J gene TRBJ2-1; D is ambiguous. The V end was cut by 8 bases, the J end by 4 bases, with 6 bases between. The germline V gene has CDR1 LGHDT and CDR2 YNNKEL (reference sequence). The CDR3 length is 11 residues. CDR3 sequence: CASGGYNEQFF. The CDR3 coding sequence is TGTGCCAGCGGCGGATACAATGAGCAGTTCTTC.

The chain carries TRBV7-9 and TRBJ1-1; D unclear. This CDR3 contains 13 residues. Germline V CDR1 and CDR2: SEHNR, FQNEAQ (reference sequence). V shed 5 bases and J shed 1 base, with 8 bases lying between them. This chain's CDR3 is CASSPRENTEAFF. Written as DNA, the CDR3 is TGTGCCAGCAGCCCGCGTGAGAACACTGAAGCTTTCTTT.

In its sample, this clone was seen a few times. The chain recombines TRBV27 with TRBJ1-2; weak D call: TRBD1 (5 bases). V was pared by 7 bases and J by 4 bases, with 13 bases between. Germline CDR1 is MNHEY and CDR2 is SMNVEV (reference sequence). CDR3 length: 13 residues. The CDR3: CASTSGVAYGYTF. In DNA form, the CDR3 reads TGTGCCAGCACCTCGGGGGTGGCCTATGGCTACACCTTC.

The V and J genes are TRBV21-1 and TRBJ1-1. TRBV21-1 is annotated as a pseudogene. The CDR3 length is 14 residues. The CDR3 nucleotides are TGTGCCAGCAGCAACCCACCCGGTGGAGGGGGTGCTTTCTTT. It is translated as CASSNPPGGGGAFF.

The chain couples TRBV2 to TRBJ2-3; D gene unclear. Trimming shortened V by 4 bases and J by 0 bases, and 8 bases separated the two germline ends. Germline CDR1 reads SNHLY; CDR2 reads FYNNEI. This CDR3 spans 14 amino acids. CDR3 region: CASSGVASTDTQYF. In nucleotides, the CDR3 is TGTGCCAGCAGTGGAGTCGCGAGCACAGATACGCAGTATTTT.

The table lists this clone with a count of one. The chain couples TRBV7-6 to TRBJ2-7, with 7 nucleotides matching TRBD1. Germline CDR1 reads SGHVS; CDR2 reads FNYEAQ. The CDR3 runs 13 residues. The J segment lost 7 bases and the V segment lost 4 bases, leaving 7 bases of the junction unmatched. The CDR3 region has the DNA TGTGCCAGCAGCTCCGGGACAGTGACAGAGCAGTACTTC. Translating gives CASSSGTVTEQYF.

This clone showed up just a few times. The V call is TRBV2, the J call TRBJ2-2; D is undetermined. Germline V gives CDR1 SNHLY, CDR2 FYNNEI. The CDR3 is 12 residues long. The V gene lost 2 bases and the J gene lost 7 bases, with 5 bases spanning the gap. The CDR3 region is CASSEFVGELFF. The CDR3 DNA is TGTGCCAGCAGTGAATTCGTCGGGGAGCTGTTTTTT.

This clone was counted once. The rearrangement links TRBV4-1 to TRBJ1-1, with 9 nucleotides matching TRBD1. Per the germline V gene, CDR1 is MGHRA and CDR2 is YSYEKL. The CDR3 extends over 14 amino acids. V lost 4 bases to trimming and J lost 10 bases; unmatched junction nucleotides: 10. The CDR3 nucleotides read TGCGCCAGCAGCCCCGTCCCGGGACAGGGACGAGCTTTCTTT. Its protein product is CASSPVPGQGRAFF.

CDR3 loop: CASSPLAYGSTEAFF. CDR3 coding DNA: TGTGCCAGCAGCCCCCTAGCTTATGGAAGCACTGAAGCTTTCTTT. The gene calls are TRBV11-2 and TRBJ1-1; D gene uncertain. The CDR3 covers 15 residues. Looked up from germline, CDR1 is SGHAT and CDR2 is FQNNGV. The V end was cut by 5 bases, the J end by 4 bases, with 17 bases between.